The clone carrying this T cell receptor (beta chain) was seen a few times. As yet, its antigen is unknown. This specimen comes from a study of post-analysis software for immune sequencing data. Overall study context: The patients showed relapsing-remitting, secondary progressive and progressive-relapsing multiple sclerosis courses. Study-wide findings and caveats: Analysis by F measure revealed that same-batch samples clustered strongly together. There was significantly lower normalized Chao1 diversity in multiple sclerosis patients than in controls. In patients, five TRBV segments were more frequent than in controls, with TRBV5-6, TRBV5-1 and TRBV20-1 among them.

V lost 5 bases, J lost 1 base, and 0 bases stayed unmatched. Germline lookup yields CDR1 MDHEN and CDR2 SYDVKM. CDR3 size: 13 residues. Prepared libraries of TCR beta cDNA carried unique molecular identifiers. The source material, about 0.85 to 11 million T cells, gave rise to roughly 0.5 million cDNA molecules. TCRdb re-called the PCR reads with MiXCR, one entry per CDR3 protein. The table lists about 500,000 distinct CDR3 sequences, nearly 45% of them singletons. This clonotype was sampled from a girl aged 10 to 17 with multiple sclerosis. This rearrangement joins TRBV28 to TRBJ1-1; the match to TRBD1 covers 8 bases. Sequencing input: blood. The CDR3 DNA reads TGTGCCAGCAGTACAGGGGGGAACACTGAAGCTTTCTTT. Protein sequence: CASSTGGNTEAFF. The full variable domain, rest sourced from reference TRBV28 and TRBJ1-1, is DVKVTQSSRYLVKRTGEKVFLECVQDMDHENMFWYRQDPGLGLRLIYFSYDVKMKEKGDIPEGYSVSREKKERFSLILESASTNQTSMYLCASSTGGNTEAFFGQGTRLTVV.